The T cell receptor beta chain under discussion was sequenced for a study of cytomegalovirus exposure and HLA in healthy donors. Regarding the study as a whole: A later analysis linked 16,951 TCR beta sequences to HLA alleles at 0.05 false discovery rate. TCR beta chains numbering more than 150 were designated cytomegalovirus-associated. When analyzed later, a missense DCLRE1C variant was found to be linked to TCR beta V- and J-gene trimming.

Primers: 60 Vbeta forward and 13 Jbeta reverse. Sequencing used immunoSEQ multiplex PCR; TCRdb keeps in-frame clones, though not all of them. The data show 100,000 to 130,000 clones, over 80% seen once. This clone was observed a single time. Its specificity is unknown. Germline-derived CDR1 and CDR2 are MNHEY and SVGAGI. This CDR3 spans 13 amino acids. V gave up 7 bases and J gave up 0 bases, with 9 bases separating them. Sequenced material: PBMCs. The chain carries TRBV6-5 and TRBJ1-1; no firm D call. This sequence originates from a man aged 30 to 39 in good health and CMV-seropositive. Here the CDR3 reads CASTFGVNTEAFF. CDR3 in DNA: TGTGCCAGCACTTTCGGAGTGAACACTGAAGCTTTCTTT.